This T cell receptor (beta chain) was identified in a study of blood T cells in healthy people across ages. Study at large: The capture of about one barcoded beta molecule per two T cells was achieved by template switching.

In regard to this clonotype: Its antigen is as yet unknown. One end of the junction is discordant with germline, which a read error may explain.

General study results and limits: Age brought a roughly linear fall in TCR beta diversity measured per million T cells.

Through a sample-barcoded 5' primer and a J-beta primer mix, a second PCR was run for roughly 6 to 12 cycles. MiXCR, applied by TCRdb to the 5' RACE reads, yields one record per CDR3 protein. The sample contains about 670,000 distinct CDR3 sequences, under 65% of which appear only once. Germline CDR1 and CDR2: MNHEY and SVGAGI. The CDR3 has 13 amino acids. Source material: blood. V gene TRBV6-5 combines with J gene TRBJ2-7, with a tentative D call TRBD2 (7 bases). This clonotype was sampled from a woman older than 75 in good health. The CDR3 reads CASSVQGGYGQYF. CDR3 coding DNA: TGTGCCAGCAGTGTACAGGGAGGGTACGGGCAGTACTTC.